This TCR beta chain was identified during a study of blood T cell repertoires in COVID-19. Study information: T cells, B-cell-depleted T cells, or PBMCs supplied cDNA or gDNA.

The protocol was immunoSEQ multiplex PCR, while the TCRdb copy is restricted to in-frame clones and leaves out a portion. Here the sample spans tens of thousands of clones, 60% to 85% being singletons. The CDR3 covers 13 residues. The V gene's germline CDR1 is SGHNT and CDR2 YENEEA. The sequenced sample was peripheral blood. The clonotype comes from a woman over 75 with active or convalescent COVID-19. The chain recombines TRBV11-3 with TRBJ1-5; tentatively, D is TRBD1 (6 bases). Written as DNA, the CDR3 is TGTGCGATCAGGGGTAGGGGCAATCAGCCCCAGCATTTT. Protein product: CAIRGRGNQPQHF.